Listed below are T cell receptor beta chains from one sample, sequenced in a study of cytomegalovirus exposure and HLA in healthy donors. TCRdb's table, derived via immunoSEQ multiplex PCR, lists solely in-frame clones and lacks some. The sample yields about 250,000 clones, more than 55% seen once. Input material: PBMCs. These receptors came from a female donor in good health and CMV-seronegative. Both conserved end residues are part of each CDR3. D genes are given only for firm matches. Some rows have no size entry. The others give once, few or many, or a class for an expanded clone.

>TRBV5-1|few|14|TRBJ1-1|NA
TGCGCCAGCAGCATGGGACTGCTAATCACTGAAGCTTTCTTT
CASSMGLLITEAFF
>TRBV5-4|NA|11|TRBJ2-1|NA
TGTGCCAGCAGCTTTCTACGTGAGCAGTTCTTC
CASSFLREQFF
>TRBV28|few|15|TRBJ2-2|NA
TGTGCCAGCAGTTTCACAGGGGCGGGGACCGGGGAGCTGTTTTTT
CASSFTGAGTGELFF
>TRBV4-1|NA|16|TRBJ2-1|TRBD2
TGCGCCAGCAGCTCAGTAGCGGGAGGGCCCATCGATGAGCAGTTCTTC
CASSSVAGGPIDEQFF
>TRBV5-8|NA|14|TRBJ1-2|TRBD1
TGTGCCAGCAGTCCCGGGACAGGACTCTATGGCTACACCTTC
CASSPGTGLYGYTF
>TRBV13|NA|17|TRBJ2-5|TRBD2
TGTGCCAGCAGCCCCTTGGGCAGCGGGAGCGCCGGGGAGACCCAGTACTTC
CASSPLGSGSAGETQYF
>TRBV5-1|NA|15|TRBJ2-1|TRBD2
TGCGCCAGCAGCTTACGTAGCGGGAGGGCAAATGAGCAGTTCTTC
CASSLRSGRANEQFF
>TRBV28|NA|15|TRBJ2-5|NA
TGTGCCAGCAGTTTAAGGGGCAGGGGAGAAGAGACCCAGTACTTC
CASSLRGRGEETQYF
>TRBV7-9|NA|16|TRBJ2-2|NA
TGTGCCAGCAGCTTAGAAGAGTTAGCGAACACCGGGGAGCTGTTTTTT
CASSLEELANTGELFF
>TRBV9|NA|16|TRBJ2-5|TRBD2
TGTGCCAGCAGCGGGGGACTAGCGGACTTCCAAGAGACCCAGTACTTC
CASSGGLADFQETQYF
>TRBV5-6|NA|13|TRBJ1-2|TRBD1
TGTGCCAGCAGCCCCGGACAGGTGAAGGGCTACACCTTC
CASSPGQVKGYTF
>TRBV2|NA|15|TRBJ2-7|TRBD1
TGTGCCAGCAGTGTTGGGACAGGGGGCTTTTACGAGCAGTACTTC
CASSVGTGGFYEQYF
>TRBV5-1|NA|17|TRBJ2-1|TRBD2
TGCGCCAGCAGCTTTTTGCCACTAGCGGGTCCCTACAATGAGCAGTTCTTC
CASSFLPLAGPYNEQFF
>TRBV6-5|NA|15|TRBJ1-1|NA
TGTGCCAGCAGTCCAACTGCCTTCTTGAACACTGAAGCTTTCTTT
CASSPTAFLNTEAFF
>TRBV5-1|NA|15|TRBJ1-4|NA
TGCGCCAGCAGCTTGGAAGGATTCTCAGGTGAAAAACTGTTTTTT
CASSLEGFSGEKLFF
>TRBV6-1|once|16|TRBJ2-3|TRBD2
TGTGCCAGCAGTGGGGGACTAGCGGAGAGCACAGATACGCAGTATTTT
CASSGGLAESTDTQYF
>TRBV9|NA|14|TRBJ2-7|TRBD1
TGTGCCAGCAGCGGGGGACAGGGAGGAAACGAGCAGTACTTC
CASSGGQGGNEQYF
>TRBV28|NA|16|TRBJ1-3|NA
TGTGCCAGCAGTTTTACTGGCCTCCCATTCGGGGACACCATATATTTT
CASSFTGLPFGDTIYF
>TRBV2|NA|11|TRBJ2-7|NA
TGTGCCAGCAAAGGAGGTGGCGAGCAGTACTTC
CASKGGGEQYF
>TRBV29-1|NA|13|TRBJ2-5|TRBD1
TGCAGCGCTCCGGGACAGGGTCAAGAGACCCAGTACTTC
CSAPGQGQETQYF
>TRBV4-2|NA|15|TRBJ2-7|TRBD2
TGTGCCAGCAGCCAAGATCCGGCGGGAGGCGACGAGCAGTACTTC
CASSQDPAGGDEQYF
>TRBV7-6|few|17|TRBJ2-1|TRBD2
TGTGCCAGCAGCCCCATCGGGGGGGGCCACTCCTACAATGAGCAGTTCTTC
CASSPIGGGHSYNEQFF
>TRBV5-1|once|13|TRBJ2-5|NA
TGCGCCAGCAGCCCCACGGGGAGGGAGACCCAGTACTTC
CASSPTGRETQYF
>TRBV7-2|NA|15|TRBJ2-7|TRBD1
TGTGCCAGCAGCTTCTCCGGGACAGGGACTTACGAGCAGTACTTC
CASSFSGTGTYEQYF
>TRBV27|NA|14|TRBJ2-7|TRBD2
TGTGCCAGCAGTTTGACTAGCGGGAGTTACGAGCAGTACTTC
CASSLTSGSYEQYF
>TRBV6-5|once|13|TRBJ2-3|TRBD2
TGTGCCAGCAGAAGCGGGAGTGGGGATACGCAGTATTTT
CASRSGSGDTQYF
>TRBV15|NA|16|TRBJ2-7|TRBD2
TGTGCCACCAGCAGGGAGGCGGCGGGAGTTCACAACGAGCAGTACTTC
CATSREAAGVHNEQYF
>TRBV7-9|once|13|TRBJ2-4|NA
TGTGCCAGCAGCTTAGACCCGGCGGGTATTCAGTACTTC
CASSLDPAGIQYF
>TRBV5-1|NA|14|TRBJ2-2|TRBD1
TGCGCCAGCAGCTTACAGGGGGATAACGGGGAGCTGTTTTTT
CASSLQGDNGELFF
>TRBV7-9|NA|11|TRBJ2-5|NA
TGTTCCAGCAGCTTCGGGGAGACCCAGTACTTC
CSSSFGETQYF
>TRBV10-1|NA|13|TRBJ2-1|TRBD2
TGCGCCAGCAGTGACACTAGCGGGAGTGAGCAGTTCTTC
CASSDTSGSEQFF
>TRBV2|few|14|TRBJ1-2|TRBD1
TGTGCCAGCAGTGAAATCCCAGGGGGCAGTGGCTACACCTTC
CASSEIPGGSGYTF
>TRBV6-6|NA|14|TRBJ1-1|NA
TGTGCCAGCAGTTACGGGGGCTTGGGCACTGAAGCTTTCTTT
CASSYGGLGTEAFF
>TRBV27|NA|15|TRBJ2-5|TRBD2
TGTGCCAGCAGTGTCATAGCGGGAGCCCAAGAGACCCAGTACTTC
CASSVIAGAQETQYF
>TRBV13|NA|15|TRBJ2-5|TRBD1
TGTGCCAGCACCTCCCCGGGACAGGGAACGGAGACCCAGTACTTC
CASTSPGQGTETQYF
>TRBV11-3|few|13|TRBJ2-7|TRBD1
TGTGCCAGCAGCGACAGGGGGCGGGACGAGCAGTACTTC
CASSDRGRDEQYF
>TRBV7-9|NA|13|TRBJ1-3|TRBD1
TGTTCCAGTCGAGGGACAGCTGGAAACACCATATATTTT
CSSRGTAGNTIYF
>TRBV21-1|few|16|TRBJ2-7|NA
TGTGCCAGCAGCAAAGTTAGCGGGTGGGCGCCCTACGAGCAGTACTTC
CASSKVSGWAPYEQYF
>TRBV15|NA|19|TRBJ2-7|TRBD2
TGTGCCACCAGCAGAGATCTTTCCGGGACTAGCGGGAGAGTCTACGAGCAGTACTTC
CATSRDLSGTSGRVYEQYF
>TRBV14|NA|15|TRBJ1-4|TRBD1
TGTGCCAGCAGCCATCAGGGGGCAAGGGGTGAAAAACTGTTTTTT
CASSHQGARGEKLFF
>TRBV6-5|NA|14|TRBJ2-7|TRBD2
TGTGCCAGCAGGGGACTAGCGGGTTCCTACGAGCAGTACTTC
CASRGLAGSYEQYF
>TRBV7-2|NA|15|TRBJ2-7|TRBD1
TGTGCCAGCAGCTTAGATCGGACAGGGTCCTACGAGCAGTACTTC
CASSLDRTGSYEQYF
>TRBV7-8|NA|19|TRBJ2-7|NA
TGTGCCAGCAGCTTAGTTGGCCCAAACAGGGACCTTAGACCCTACGAGCAGTACTTC
CASSLVGPNRDLRPYEQYF
>TRBV5-1|few|14|TRBJ2-3|NA
TGCGCCAGCAGCTTGGCCAACTACGGAGATACGCAGTATTTT
CASSLANYGDTQYF
>TRBV6-5|NA|14|TRBJ2-7|TRBD2
TGTGCCAGCAGCCCGGTAGCGGGAGTCGACGAGCAGTACTTC
CASSPVAGVDEQYF
>TRBV6-5|few|15|TRBJ1-1|TRBD1
TGTGCCAGCAGTTACACAGGGGGGATGAACACTGAAGCTTTCTTT
CASSYTGGMNTEAFF
>TRBV7-9|once|14|TRBJ2-7|TRBD1
TGTGCCAGCAGCGAGGGGACAGGGCACCACGAGCAGTACTTC
CASSEGTGHHEQYF
>TRBV25-1|NA|15|TRBJ1-2|NA
TGTGCCAGCAGCCCTCAGGGTAACGGCCCGAGGGGCTACACCTTC
CASSPQGNGPRGYTF
>TRBV19|NA|16|TRBJ2-7|TRBD2
TGTGCCAGTAGTACTAGTCTAGCGGGAGGGCCCTACGAGCAGTACTTC
CASSTSLAGGPYEQYF
>TRBV19|NA|13|TRBJ2-7|TRBD1
TGTGCCAGTAGCCGGACAGGGATGTACGAGCAGTACTTC
CASSRTGMYEQYF
>TRBV28|NA|12|TRBJ1-2|NA
TGTGCCAGCAGTTTCCCGAACTATGGCTACACCTTC
CASSFPNYGYTF
>TRBV9|NA|16|TRBJ2-3|TRBD2
TGTGCCAGCAGCCTAAGACTTAACGGGAGGGAAGATACGCAGTATTTT
CASSLRLNGREDTQYF
>TRBV5-1|NA|15|TRBJ2-7|NA
TGCGCCAGCAGCCCGGACCTAGGGGTCTCCTACGAGCAGTACTTC
CASSPDLGVSYEQYF
>TRBV27|NA|13|TRBJ1-1|TRBD1
TGTGCCAGCACCACTGGACAGGGGGGCGAAGCTTTCTTT
CASTTGQGGEAFF
>TRBV4-1|NA|18|TRBJ2-7|TRBD2
TGCGCCAGCAGCCAAGATTCCCGGACTAGCGGGAGTGTGAACGAGCAGTACTTC
CASSQDSRTSGSVNEQYF